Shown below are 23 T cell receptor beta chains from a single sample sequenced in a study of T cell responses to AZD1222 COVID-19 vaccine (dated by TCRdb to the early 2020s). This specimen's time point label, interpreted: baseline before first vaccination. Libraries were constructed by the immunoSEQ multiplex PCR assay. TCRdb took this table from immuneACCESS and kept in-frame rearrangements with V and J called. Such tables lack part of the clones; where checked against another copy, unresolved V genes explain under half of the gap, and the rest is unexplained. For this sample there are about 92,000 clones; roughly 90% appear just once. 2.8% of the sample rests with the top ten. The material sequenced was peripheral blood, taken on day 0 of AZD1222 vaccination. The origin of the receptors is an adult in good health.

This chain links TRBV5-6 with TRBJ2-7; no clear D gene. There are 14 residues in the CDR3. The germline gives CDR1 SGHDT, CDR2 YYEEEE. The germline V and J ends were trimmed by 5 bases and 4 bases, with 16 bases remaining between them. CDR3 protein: CASSPLGPTYEQYF. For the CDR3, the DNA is TGTGCCAGCAGTCCGCTCGGGCCGACATACGAGCAGTACTTC.

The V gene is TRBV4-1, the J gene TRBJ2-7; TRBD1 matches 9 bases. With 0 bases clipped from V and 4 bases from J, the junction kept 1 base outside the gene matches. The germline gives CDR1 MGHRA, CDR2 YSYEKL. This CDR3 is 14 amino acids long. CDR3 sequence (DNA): TGCGCCAGCAGCCAAGAAGGGACAGGGTACGAGCAGTACTTC. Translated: CASSQEGTGYEQYF.

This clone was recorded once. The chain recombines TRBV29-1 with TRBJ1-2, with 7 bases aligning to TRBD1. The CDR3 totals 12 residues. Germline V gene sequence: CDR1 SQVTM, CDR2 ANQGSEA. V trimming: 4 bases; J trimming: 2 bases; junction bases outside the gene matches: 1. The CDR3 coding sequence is TGCAGCGTTGGGGGACAGAACTATGGCTACACCTTC. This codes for CSVGGQNYGYTF.

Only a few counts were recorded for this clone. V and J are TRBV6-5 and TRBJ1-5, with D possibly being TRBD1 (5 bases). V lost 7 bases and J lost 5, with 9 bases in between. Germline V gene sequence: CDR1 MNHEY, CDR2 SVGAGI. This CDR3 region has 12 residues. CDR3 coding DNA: TGTGCCAGCAACCAGGGCCATCAGCCCCAGCATTTT. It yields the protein CASNQGHQPQHF.

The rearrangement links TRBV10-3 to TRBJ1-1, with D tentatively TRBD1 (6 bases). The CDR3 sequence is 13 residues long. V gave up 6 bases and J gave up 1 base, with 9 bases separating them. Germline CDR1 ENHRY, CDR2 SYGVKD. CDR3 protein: CAISRQENTEAFF. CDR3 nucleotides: TGTGCCATCAGCCGACAGGAGAACACTGAAGCTTTCTTT.

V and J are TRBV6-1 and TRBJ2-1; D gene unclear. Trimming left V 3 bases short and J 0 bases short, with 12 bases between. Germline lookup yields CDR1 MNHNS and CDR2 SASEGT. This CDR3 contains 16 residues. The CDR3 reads CASSDRRTNSYNEQFF. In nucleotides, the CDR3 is TGTGCCAGCAGTGATAGACGGACGAACTCCTACAATGAGCAGTTCTTC.

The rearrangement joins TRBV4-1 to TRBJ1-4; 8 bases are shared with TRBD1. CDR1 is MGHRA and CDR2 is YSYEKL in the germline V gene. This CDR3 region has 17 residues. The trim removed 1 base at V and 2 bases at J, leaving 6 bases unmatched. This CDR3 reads CASSQGTGSFTNEKLFF. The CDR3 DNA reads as TGCGCCAGCAGCCAAGGGACAGGGTCGTTTACTAATGAAAAACTGTTTTTT.

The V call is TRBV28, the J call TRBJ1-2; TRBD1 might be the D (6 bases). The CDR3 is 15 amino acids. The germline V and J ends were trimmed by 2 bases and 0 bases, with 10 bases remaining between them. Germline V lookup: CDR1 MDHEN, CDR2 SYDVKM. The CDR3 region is CASSLIDRTNYGYTF. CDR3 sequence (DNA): TGTGCCAGCAGTTTAATTGACAGGACTAACTATGGCTACACCTTC.

This chain's CDR3 is CASSLAGRNTEAFF. The DNA of the CDR3 is TGTGCCAGCAGCTTAGCGGGCAGGAACACTGAAGCTTTCTTT. The chain links TRBV7-2 to TRBJ1-1; D not resolved. The CDR3 loop spans 14 amino acids. V dropped 0 bases and J dropped 1 base, with 6 bases sitting between them. Per germline, CDR1 SGHTA and CDR2 FQGNSA.

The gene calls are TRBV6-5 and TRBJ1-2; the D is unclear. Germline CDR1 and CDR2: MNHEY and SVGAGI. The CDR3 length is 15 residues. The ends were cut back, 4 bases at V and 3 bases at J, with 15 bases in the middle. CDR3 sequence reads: CASSSPEDFYYGYTF. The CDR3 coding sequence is TGTGCCAGCAGTTCCCCAGAAGACTTTTACTATGGCTACACCTTC.

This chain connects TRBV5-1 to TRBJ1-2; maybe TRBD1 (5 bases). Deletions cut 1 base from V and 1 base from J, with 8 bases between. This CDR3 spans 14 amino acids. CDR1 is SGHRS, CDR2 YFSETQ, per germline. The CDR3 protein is CASSLRGLNYGYTF. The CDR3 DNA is TGCGCCAGCAGCTTGCGGGGCCTTAACTATGGCTACACCTTC. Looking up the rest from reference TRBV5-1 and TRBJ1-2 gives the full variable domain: KAGVTQTPRYLIKTRGQQVTLSCSPISGHRSVSWYQQTPGQGLQFLFEYFSETQRNKGNFPGRFSGRQFSNSRSEMNVSTLELGDSALYLCASSLRGLNYGYTFGSGTRLTVV.

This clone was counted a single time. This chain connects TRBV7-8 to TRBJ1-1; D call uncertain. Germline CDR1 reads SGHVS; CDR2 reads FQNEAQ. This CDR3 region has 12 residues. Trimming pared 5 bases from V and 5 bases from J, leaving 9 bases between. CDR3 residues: CASSLWRTEAFF. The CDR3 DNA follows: TGTGCCAGCAGCCTTTGGCGGACTGAAGCTTTCTTT.

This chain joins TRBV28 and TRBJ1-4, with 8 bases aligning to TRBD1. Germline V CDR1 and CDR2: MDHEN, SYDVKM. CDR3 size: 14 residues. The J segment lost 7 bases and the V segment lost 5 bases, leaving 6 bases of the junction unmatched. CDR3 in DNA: TGTGCCAGCAGTGCAGGGGGCGCGGGTGAAAAACTGTTTTTT. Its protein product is CASSAGGAGEKLFF.

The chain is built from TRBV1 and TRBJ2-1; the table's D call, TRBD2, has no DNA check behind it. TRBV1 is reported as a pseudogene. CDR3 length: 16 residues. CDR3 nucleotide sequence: TGCACCAGCAGCGGGGGGACTAGCGGGAGACACAATGAGCAGTTCTTC. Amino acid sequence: CTSSGGTSGRHNEQFF.

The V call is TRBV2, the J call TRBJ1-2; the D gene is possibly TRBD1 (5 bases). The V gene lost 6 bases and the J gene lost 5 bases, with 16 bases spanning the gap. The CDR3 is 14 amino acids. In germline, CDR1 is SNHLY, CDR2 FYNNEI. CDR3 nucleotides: TGTGCCAGCAGGGATCAGCCTGGGGGTTATGGCTACACCTTC. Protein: CASRDQPGGYGYTF.

For the CDR3, the DNA is TGTGCCAGCAGTATCCTCAACGAGCAGTACTTC. This encodes CASSILNEQYF. The V call is TRBV6-5, the J call TRBJ2-7; no firm D call. Germline V gives CDR1 MNHEY, CDR2 SVGAGI. CDR3 length: 11 residues. Deletions cut 5 bases from V and 5 bases from J, with 7 bases between.

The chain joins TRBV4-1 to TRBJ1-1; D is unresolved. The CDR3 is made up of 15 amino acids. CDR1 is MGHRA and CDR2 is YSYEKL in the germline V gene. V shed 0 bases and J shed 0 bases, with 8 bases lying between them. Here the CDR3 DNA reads TGCGCCAGCAGCCAAGATTGGCTGGTGAACACTGAAGCTTTCTTT. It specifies CASSQDWLVNTEAFF.

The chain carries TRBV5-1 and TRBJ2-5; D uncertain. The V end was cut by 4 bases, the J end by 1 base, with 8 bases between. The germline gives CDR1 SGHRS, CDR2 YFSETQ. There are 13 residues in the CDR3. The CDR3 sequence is CASSPSFQETQYF. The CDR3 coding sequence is TGCGCCAGCAGCCCTTCTTTCCAAGAGACCCAGTACTTC.

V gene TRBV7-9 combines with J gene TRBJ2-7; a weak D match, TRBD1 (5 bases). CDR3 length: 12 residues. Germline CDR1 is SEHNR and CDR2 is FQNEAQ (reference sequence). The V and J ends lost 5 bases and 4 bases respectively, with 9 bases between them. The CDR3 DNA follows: TGTGCCAGCAGCGAACAGGTTTACGAGCAGTACTTC. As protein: CASSEQVYEQYF. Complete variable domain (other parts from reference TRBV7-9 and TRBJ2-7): DTGVSQNPRHKITKRGQNVTFRCDPISEHNRLYWYRQTLGQGPEFLTYFQNEAQLEKSRLLSDRFSAERPKGSFSTLEIQRTEQGDSAMYLCASSEQVYEQYFGPGTRLTVT.

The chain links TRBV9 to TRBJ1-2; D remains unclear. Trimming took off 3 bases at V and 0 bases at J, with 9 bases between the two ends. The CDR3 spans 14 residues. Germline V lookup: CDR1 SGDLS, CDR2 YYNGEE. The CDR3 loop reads CASSASAANYGYTF. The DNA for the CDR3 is TGTGCCAGCAGCGCCTCTGCTGCTAACTATGGCTACACCTTC.

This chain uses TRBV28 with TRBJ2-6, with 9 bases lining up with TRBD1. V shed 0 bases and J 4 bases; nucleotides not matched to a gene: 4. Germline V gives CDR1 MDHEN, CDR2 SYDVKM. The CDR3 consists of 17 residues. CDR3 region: CASSLWGDRAGANVLTF. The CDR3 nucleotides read TGTGCCAGCAGTTTATGGGGGGACAGGGCCGGGGCCAACGTCCTGACTTTC.

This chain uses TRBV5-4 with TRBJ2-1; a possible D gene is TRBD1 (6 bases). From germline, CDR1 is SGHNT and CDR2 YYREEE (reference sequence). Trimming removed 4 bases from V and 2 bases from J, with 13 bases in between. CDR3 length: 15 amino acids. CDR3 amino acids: CASSRTEGTYNEQFF. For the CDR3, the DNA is TGTGCCAGCAGCCGGACAGAGGGGACCTACAATGAGCAGTTCTTC.

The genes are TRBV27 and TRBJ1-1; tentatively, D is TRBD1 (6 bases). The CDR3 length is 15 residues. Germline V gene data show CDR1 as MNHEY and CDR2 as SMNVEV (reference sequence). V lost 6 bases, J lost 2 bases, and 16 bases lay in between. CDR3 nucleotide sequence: TGTGCCAGCAGACCCGGACAGTCCCCCAACACTGAAGCTTTCTTT. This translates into CASRPGQSPNTEAFF.